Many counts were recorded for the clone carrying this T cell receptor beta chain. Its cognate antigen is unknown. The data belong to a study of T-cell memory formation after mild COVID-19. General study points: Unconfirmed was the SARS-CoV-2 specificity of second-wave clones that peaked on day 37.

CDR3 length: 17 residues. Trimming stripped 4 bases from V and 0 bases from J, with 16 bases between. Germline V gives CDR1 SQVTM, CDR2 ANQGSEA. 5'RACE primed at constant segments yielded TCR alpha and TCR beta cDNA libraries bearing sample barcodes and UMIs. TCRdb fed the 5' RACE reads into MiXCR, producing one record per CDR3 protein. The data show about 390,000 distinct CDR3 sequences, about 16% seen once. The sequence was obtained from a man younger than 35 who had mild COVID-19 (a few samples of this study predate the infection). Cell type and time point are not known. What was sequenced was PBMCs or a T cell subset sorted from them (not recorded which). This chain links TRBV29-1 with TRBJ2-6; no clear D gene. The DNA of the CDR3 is TGCAGCGTTGCTTTAGGAATGAAGGTCTCTGGGGCCAACGTCCTGACTTTC. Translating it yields CSVALGMKVSGANVLTF.